This is a list of T cell receptor beta chains from one sample in a study of control samples from healthy donors and cancer patients. Measured with immunoSEQ multiplex PCR; TCRdb has only the in-frame clones, and not every one. The table shows approximately 70,000 clones, with 84% occurring only once. Sequencing was performed on blood. These receptor sequences come from a man aged 50 to 59 in good health. Both conserved end residues are part of each CDR3. Each record gives: D gene, J gene, V gene, clone size, CDR3 DNA, CDR3 protein. The D gene is left open where the match is weak. Where a row states a size, it is once, few, many or the class of an expanded clone; other rows omit it.

>.|TRBJ2-7|TRBV12-3/TRBV12-4|.
TGTGCCAGCAGTTTACGTGGGGTCCACGAGCAGTACTTC
CASSLRGVHEQYF
>TRBD2|TRBJ2-1|TRBV11-3|.
TGTGCCAGCAGCTTATTCACTAGCGGGAGGTTTGATGAGCAGTTCTTC
CASSLFTSGRFDEQFF
>.|TRBJ2-1|TRBV18|.
TGTGCCAGCTCACCCCAGGGTTTCGATGAGCAGTTCTTC
CASSPQGFDEQFF
>.|TRBJ1-6|TRBV6-5|few
TGTGCCAGCAGACCCCCCGGGACAAGAAATTCACCCCTCCACTTT
CASRPPGTRNSPLHF
>TRBD1|TRBJ1-4|TRBV7-2|once
TGTGCCAGCAGGAAGTCCGCCAGGGGGGTGGGTGAAAAACTGTTTTTT
CASRKSARGVGEKLFF
>.|TRBJ2-3|TRBV27|.
TGTGCCAGCAGTTTCCGTGTTAAGGATACGCAGTATTTT
CASSFRVKDTQYF
>.|TRBJ1-1|TRBV19|.
TGTGCCAGTAGTATAGGGGTCGGAAACACTGAAGCTTTCTTT
CASSIGVGNTEAFF
>.|TRBJ2-5|TRBV7-9|.
TGTGCCAGCAGCTCACGGGAGACCCAGTACTTC
CASSSRETQYF
>TRBD1|TRBJ1-2|TRBV19|.
TGTGCCAGTAGCGACAGGGGGCGAGGCTACACCTTC
CASSDRGRGYTF
>.|TRBJ2-1|TRBV23-1|.
TGCGCCAGCAGTCCGGGTGAGCAGTTCTTC
CASSPGEQFF
>.|TRBJ1-1|TRBV6-5|.
TGTGCCACCACCCCAAGAGGACTTAACACTGAAGCTTTCTTT
CATTPRGLNTEAFF
>TRBD2|TRBJ2-1|TRBV30|once
TGTGCCTGGAGTGTACCGGGGGGAGCGAGCTCCTACAATGAGCAGTTCTTC
CAWSVPGGASSYNEQFF
>.|TRBJ1-1|TRBV29-1|.
TGCAGCGGAACGCTAATGAACACTGAAGCTTTCTTT
CSGTLMNTEAFF
>TRBD1|TRBJ2-2|TRBV6-2/TRBV6-3|.
TGTGCCAGCAGTTACTTAGGGACAGGGGGCGCGAACACCGGGGAGCTGTTTTTT
CASSYLGTGGANTGELFF
>.|TRBJ1-1|TRBV10-3|.
TGTGCCATCAGTGAGTCGAGGACTGAAGCTTTCTTT
CAISESRTEAFF
>TRBD1|TRBJ2-7|TRBV28|.
TGTGCCAGCAGTTTGTTAGACAGGGACCTGAACGAGCAGTACTTC
CASSLLDRDLNEQYF
>.|TRBJ2-3|TRBV18|.
TGTGCCAGCTCACCCTCAACCACAGATACGCAGTATTTT
CASSPSTTDTQYF
>TRBD2|TRBJ2-1|TRBV7-9|.
TGTGCCAGCAGCTTAGGAGGGAAGTTAGCGGGACTGAATGAGCAGTTCTTC
CASSLGGKLAGLNEQFF
>TRBD1|TRBJ2-4|TRBV5-1|.
TGCGCCAGCAGCTTGGCCTTGGACAGGCCTCCCTTGGGCAAAAACATTCAGTACTTC
CASSLALDRPPLGKNIQYF
>.|TRBJ1-3|TRBV18|.
TGTGCCAGCTCACCTGCCGGGACGGACTCTGGAAACACCATATATTTT
CASSPAGTDSGNTIYF
>.|TRBJ2-3|TRBV15|.
TGTGCCACCAGCTTCCGAGACCCCCCCCGGGATACGCAGTATTTT
CATSFRDPPRDTQYF
>.|TRBJ2-1|TRBV9|.
TGTGCCAGCAGCGTAGACCAGGGAACTTACAATGAGCAGTTCTTC
CASSVDQGTYNEQFF
>.|TRBJ1-4|TRBV9|few
TGTGCCAGCAGCGTAGGGACGGATAATGAAAAACTGTTTTTT
CASSVGTDNEKLFF
>TRBD2|TRBJ2-1|TRBV6-2/TRBV6-3|.
TGTGCCAGCAGTTTCACTAGCGTACCCGAGCAGTTCTTC
CASSFTSVPEQFF
>TRBD2|TRBJ2-1|TRBV6-6|.
TGTGCCAGCAGCATCCGAATACCCTGGGGTTCGACTAGCGGGGGTTACAATGAGCAGTTCTTC
CASSIRIPWGSTSGGYNEQFF
>TRBD1|TRBJ1-2|TRBV11-2|.
TGTGCCAGCAGCTTGGTGGGGCAGGGGGCGTTTGGCTACACCTTC
CASSLVGQGAFGYTF
>.|TRBJ2-3|TRBV29-1|.
TGCAGCGTTGGTGGGCCTTCAGGGTGGGGACTGGCAGATACGCAGTATTTT
CSVGGPSGWGLADTQYF
>TRBD2|TRBJ2-7|TRBV11-3|.
TGTGCCAGCAGCCTGGGACTAGGTTGGAACGAGCAGTACTTC
CASSLGLGWNEQYF
>.|TRBJ2-7|TRBV7-2|.
TGTGCCAGCAGCTTTAAGAAGCCCCCCTACGAGCAGTACTTC
CASSFKKPPYEQYF
>.|TRBJ2-5|TRBV7-2|.
TGTGCCAGCAGCCCGTACGGACAGCAAGAGACCCAGTACTTC
CASSPYGQQETQYF
>.|TRBJ2-1|TRBV12-3/TRBV12-4|.
TGTGCCAGCAGCGGGAATGAGCAGTTCTTC
CASSGNEQFF
>TRBD1|TRBJ1-4|TRBV28|.
TGTGCCAGCACTGAGACAGGGTTCGTGGAAAAACTGTTTTTT
CASTETGFVEKLFF
>TRBD1|TRBJ1-2|TRBV30|.
TGTGCCTGGACCCGGGACAGGGGGCGCGGGGGCTACACCTTC
CAWTRDRGRGGYTF
>TRBD1|TRBJ2-7|TRBV28|.
TGTGCCAGCATTACTTACCCCGGGACAGGGGGCGCATACGAGCAGTACTTC
CASITYPGTGGAYEQYF
>.|TRBJ2-1|TRBV27|.
TGTGCCAGCAGTTTGCTATACGGGACGACCGATGAGCAGTTCTTC
CASSLLYGTTDEQFF
>.|TRBJ2-1|TRBV2|.
TGTGCCAGCACAACAGTGGACTCCTACAATGAGCAGTTCTTC
CASTTVDSYNEQFF
>.|TRBJ1-1|TRBV5-5|.
TGTGCCAGCAGCTTGGAGGCAGGGATCACTGAAGCTTTCTTT
CASSLEAGITEAFF
>.|TRBJ1-1|TRBV29-1|.
TGCAGCGTTGATACGGCTGAAGCTTTCTTT
CSVDTAEAFF
>.|TRBJ1-1|TRBV30|.
TGTGCCTGGAGTGTACTGGGGCGGGGGGGGAACACTGAAGCTTTCTTT
CAWSVLGRGGNTEAFF
>TRBD1|TRBJ2-5|TRBV7-3|once
TGTGCCAGCAGCTCCAACAGGGGAGAGACCCAGTACTTC
CASSSNRGETQYF
>TRBD2|TRBJ2-5|TRBV6-5|.
TGTGCCAGCGGGACTAGCGGGATCCAAGAGACCCAGTACTTC
CASGTSGIQETQYF
>TRBD2|TRBJ2-7|TRBV5-1|.
TGCGCCAGCAGCTTGTCTAGCGGGGCCTACGAGCAGTACTTC
CASSLSSGAYEQYF